Each of the 26 T cell receptor beta chains below was sequenced from the same sample in a study of identical twins. A single record per CDR3 protein comes from TCRdb applying MiXCR to the 5' RACE reads. The repertoire holds nearly 650,000 distinct CDR3 sequences, with about 7.6% as singletons. This sample also appeared in a second study, on yellow fever vaccine responses in identical twins.

The sequencing sample was made of PBMCs. These receptors originate from a young woman in good health.

The V gene is TRBV24-1, the J gene TRBJ1-1; tentative D call: TRBD1 (5 bases). Trimming took 10 bases from V and 5 from J, leaving 19 bases between them. CDR3 length: 14 residues. Per germline, CDR1 KGHDR and CDR2 SFDVKD. The CDR3 sequence: CATAGGGSGTEAFF. The CDR3 nucleotides read TGTGCCACAGCCGGGGGGGGGAGCGGGACTGAAGCTTTCTTT.

The table lists this clonotype with a few counts. J is TRBJ2-2 and V is TRBV24-1, with 9 nucleotides matching TRBD1. V dropped 9 bases and J dropped 7; count of bases not matched to a gene: 2. Germline loops: CDR1 KGHDR, CDR2 SFDVKD. This CDR3 has 12 residues. CDR3 nucleotides: TGTGCCACCCGGGACAGGGACGGGGAGCTGTTTTTT. Translation: CATRDRDGELFF.

This rearrangement joins TRBV7-2 to TRBJ2-3, with TRBD2 matching over 10 bases. The germline V gene encodes CDR1 SGHTA and CDR2 FQGNSA. This CDR3 region has 15 residues. With V trimmed by 6 bases and J by 7 bases, 10 bases remained unmatched. CDR3 in DNA: TGTGCCAGCAGTCAAAGCGGGGGGGGCACGAATACGCAGTATTTT. It codes for CASSQSGGGTNTQYF.

This clonotype was recorded at least ten times. V gene TRBV3-1 combines with J gene TRBJ2-7; 12 bases are a match to TRBD2. CDR1 is LGHDT and CDR2 is YNNKEL in the germline V gene (reference sequence). J lost 6 bases, V lost 4 bases, and 7 bases had no gene match. This CDR3 region has 15 residues. The chain's CDR3 is CASSRPLAGGREQYF. The CDR3 DNA reads as TGTGCCAGCAGCCGACCACTAGCGGGAGGTCGCGAGCAGTACTTC.

In its sample, this clonotype was seen many times. This chain connects TRBV5-1 to TRBJ2-3; 7 bases are shared with TRBD1. The CDR3 totals 18 residues. Germline V gives CDR1 SGHRS, CDR2 YFSETQ. J gave up 1 base and V 4 bases, and 15 bases lay outside the gene matches. CDR3 region: CASSAAGTAFHRTDTQYF. The CDR3 DNA is TGCGCCAGCAGCGCGGCCGGGACAGCATTCCATCGCACAGATACGCAGTATTTT.

The J gene is TRBJ1-5, the V gene TRBV18; unclear D gene. The germline CDR1 and CDR2 sequences are KGHSH and LQKENI. Trimming pared 6 bases from V and 3 bases from J, leaving 18 bases between. The CDR3 is 16 amino acids. The CDR3 loop reads CASSPSGGGNNQPQHF. The CDR3, as DNA: TGTGCCAGCTCCCCTTCAGGCGGTGGGAACAATCAGCCCCAGCATTTT.

This clonotype was found many times. The V gene is TRBV10-3, the J gene TRBJ2-1; unclear D gene. V lost 4 bases and J 8 bases, leaving 9 bases between the germline ends. Per the germline V gene, CDR1 is ENHRY and CDR2 is SYGVKD. The CDR3 sequence is 12 residues long. The CDR3 reads CAISATRDEQFF. CDR3 bases: TGTGCCATCAGTGCCACTCGGGATGAGCAGTTCTTC.

The table lists this clonotype with a few counts. This chain links TRBV7-9 with TRBJ2-7; 7 bases are a match to TRBD2. The length of the CDR3 is 17 residues. Germline lookup yields CDR1 SEHNR and CDR2 FQNEAQ (reference sequence). Unmatched junction bases numbered 16, after V lost 4 bases and J lost 4 bases. This chain's CDR3 is CASSSPLLGGREYEQYF. The CDR3 coding sequence is TGTGCCAGCAGCTCCCCCCTTTTGGGCGGGAGAGAGTACGAGCAGTACTTC.

This clonotype has a count of ten or more. The chain combines TRBV12-3 or TRBV12-4 with TRBJ2-7, with 7 bases matching TRBD1. Unmatched junction bases numbered 10, after V lost 6 bases and J lost 2 bases. The CDR3 is 15 amino acids. CDR3 sequence: CASSPSRTGTYEQYF. The CDR3 coding sequence is TGTGCCAGCAGCCCCTCCAGGACAGGTACCTACGAGCAGTACTTC.

This rearrangement joins TRBV20-1 to TRBJ1-1; D remains unclear. CDR3 length: 11 amino acids. Germline assignment: CDR1 DFQATT and CDR2 SNEGSKA (reference sequence). CDR3 sequence: CRAGVGVEAFF. DNA for the CDR3: TGCAGGGCCGGGGTCGGGGTTGAAGCTTTCTTT.

There are a few counts of this clonotype. This chain links TRBV28 with TRBJ2-7; D call uncertain. Germline V lookup: CDR1 MDHEN, CDR2 SYDVKM. Deletions cut 4 bases from V and 2 bases from J, with 9 bases between. The CDR3 has 13 residues. The CDR3 is CASSWVETYEQYF. For the CDR3, the DNA is TGTGCCAGCAGTTGGGTGGAAACCTACGAGCAGTACTTC.

In this sample, this clonotype turned up a few times. This rearrangement joins TRBV12-3 or TRBV12-4 to TRBJ2-1; 7 bases align to TRBD1. The V gene end was trimmed by 1 base and the J gene end by 3 bases; junction bases not matched to a gene: 3. This CDR3 contains 15 residues. The CDR3 coding sequence is TGTGCCAGCAGTTTAGGGACAGGTCACTACAATGAGCAGTTCTTC. Amino acid sequence: CASSLGTGHYNEQFF.

This clonotype was recorded many times. The chain carries TRBV5-1 and TRBJ2-2; TRBD2 might be the D (6 bases). The CDR3 totals 16 residues. The germline V gene has CDR1 SGHRS and CDR2 YFSETQ. Trimming cost V 4 bases and J 4 bases, with 17 bases left between them. The CDR3 is CASSLAHSGATGELFF. The CDR3 DNA follows: TGCGCCAGCAGCCTGGCCCATAGCGGCGCCACCGGGGAGCTGTTTTTT.

This clonotype was counted many times. The gene calls are TRBV5-1 and TRBJ2-1; TRBD1 might be the D (5 bases). Trimming took off 5 bases at V and 9 bases at J, with 21 bases between the two ends. The CDR3 loop spans 15 amino acids. Germline lookup yields CDR1 SGHRS and CDR2 YFSETQ. DNA for the CDR3: TGCGCCAGCAGTTTAGGGGCCTCTCGAGATAGTGAGCAGTTCTTC. This sequence encodes CASSLGASRDSEQFF. Combining the CDR3 with reference TRBV5-1 and TRBJ2-1 gives the whole variable domain KAGVTQTPRYLIKTRGQQVTLSCSPISGHRSVSWYQQTPGQGLQFLFEYFSETQRNKGNFPGRFSGRQFSNSRSEMNVSTLELGDSALYLCASSLGASRDSEQFFGPGTRLTVL.

This clonotype was counted between two and nine times. The chain carries TRBV5-1 and TRBJ2-7, with 10 bases aligning to TRBD2. CDR3 length: 15 residues. The germline V gene encodes CDR1 SGHRS and CDR2 YFSETQ. With V trimmed by 3 bases and J by 0 bases, 3 bases remained unmatched. In DNA, the CDR3 is TGCGCCAGCAGCTATGGACTAGCGGCCTCCTACGAGCAGTACTTC. This translates into CASSYGLAASYEQYF.

The V call is TRBV27, the J call TRBJ2-2; 15 nucleotides agree with TRBD2. J gave up 5 bases and V 5 bases, and 18 bases lay outside the gene matches. Per the germline V gene, CDR1 is MNHEY and CDR2 is SMNVEV (reference sequence). This CDR3 has 21 amino acids. CDR3 amino acids: CASSPIGRGGLAGGRTGELFF. The CDR3 DNA reads TGTGCCAGCAGTCCCATCGGCAGGGGGGGACTAGCGGGAGGACGAACCGGGGAGCTGTTTTTT.

This clonotype was observed many times. This chain connects TRBV28 to TRBJ2-3; 12 nucleotides agree with TRBD2. The J segment lost 4 bases and the V segment lost 8 bases, leaving 10 bases of the junction unmatched. Germline-derived CDR1 and CDR2 are MDHEN and SYDVKM. CDR3 length: 16 residues. CDR3: CASPPSGRALADTQYF. The CDR3 nucleotides are TGTGCCAGCCCACCTAGCGGGAGGGCCTTAGCAGATACGCAGTATTTT.

This clonotype was seen repeatedly, ten times or more. The V call is TRBV12-3 or TRBV12-4, the J call TRBJ2-2; 7 bases map to TRBD2. V was pared by 6 bases and J by 4 bases, with 8 bases of the junction left unmatched. The CDR3 totals 15 residues. This CDR3 is CASRNGLVSTGELFF. CDR3 in DNA: TGTGCCAGCAGGAATGGACTAGTAAGCACCGGGGAGCTGTTTTTT.

As DNA, the CDR3 is TGTGCCAGCTCGGTGACTAGCGGGACATCAGATACGCAGTATTTT. The encoded protein is CASSVTSGTSDTQYF. V is TRBV18 and J is TRBJ2-3, with 11 nucleotides matching TRBD2. V trimming: 6 bases; J trimming: 4 bases; junction bases outside the gene matches: 6. Germline V gene data show CDR1 as KGHSH and CDR2 as LQKENI. The CDR3 is made up of 15 amino acids.

The V gene is TRBV5-1, the J gene TRBJ2-5; tentatively, D is TRBD1 (5 bases). The CDR3 sequence is 15 residues long. From germline, CDR1 is SGHRS and CDR2 YFSETQ. V shed 4 bases and J shed 1 base, with 14 bases lying between them. In DNA, the CDR3 is TGCGCCAGCAGCCCGGACAACACCCTCCAAGAGACCCAGTACTTC. This codes for CASSPDNTLQETQYF.

Ten or more counts support this clonotype. This rearrangement joins TRBV2 to TRBJ1-2; 9 bases line up with TRBD1. Germline V lookup: CDR1 SNHLY, CDR2 FYNNEI. Trimming took 4 bases from V and 5 from J; bases not matched to a gene: 2. The CDR3 consists of 13 residues. This CDR3 is CASSGDRAYGYTF. The DNA for the CDR3 is TGTGCCAGCAGTGGGGACAGGGCATATGGCTACACCTTC.

This clonotype was detected once. The chain uses TRBV20-1 and TRBJ2-5; 7 nucleotides agree with TRBD2. Germline-derived CDR1 and CDR2 are DFQATT and SNEGSKA (reference sequence). V shed 0 bases and J 5 bases; nucleotides not matched to a gene: 9. This CDR3 is 15 amino acids long. CDR3 amino acids: CSARDGGGPWETQYF. CDR3 coding DNA: TGCAGTGCTAGAGATGGGGGGGGACCCTGGGAGACCCAGTACTTC.

This clonotype occurred a few times. This chain uses TRBV6-1 with TRBJ2-7; 7 bases fit TRBD1. The junction had 5 bases not matched to a gene; V was cut back by 2 bases and J by 1 base. Germline CDR1 and CDR2: MNHNS and SASEGT. CDR3 length: 15 residues. CDR3 sequence reads: CASSEIGGASYEQYF. Written as DNA, the CDR3 is TGTGCCAGCAGTGAAATAGGGGGCGCATCCTACGAGCAGTACTTC.

The chain has TRBV20-1 and TRBJ2-1; D possibly corresponds to TRBD1 (6 bases). The germline V gene has CDR1 DFQATT and CDR2 SNEGSKA (reference sequence). The CDR3 sequence is 14 residues long. The V and J ends lost 5 bases and 3 bases respectively, with 14 bases between them. CDR3 nucleotides: TGCAGTGCTCCGTCCCAGGGGTTCTACAATGAGCAGTTCTTC. It yields the protein CSAPSQGFYNEQFF.

This clonotype was counted a few times. The gene calls are TRBV9 and TRBJ2-3; 9 bases map to TRBD1. Germline V gives CDR1 SGDLS, CDR2 YYNGEE. V lost 3 bases, J lost 3 bases, and 11 bases stayed unmatched. This CDR3 is 17 amino acids long. Written as DNA, the CDR3 is TGTGCCAGCAGCGACTCCAATACAGGGGGCTGGACAGATACGCAGTATTTT. It encodes CASSDSNTGGWTDTQYF.

The chain couples TRBV14 to TRBJ2-3, with D perhaps matching TRBD2 (5 bases). Germline loops: CDR1 SGHDN, CDR2 FVKESK. V was shortened by 3 bases and J by 4 bases, with 11 bases between the two germline ends. The CDR3 is 14 amino acids. In DNA form, the CDR3 reads TGTGCCAGCAGCCACGGGCTAGCCCCAGATACGCAGTATTTT. As protein: CASSHGLAPDTQYF.